These 6 T cell receptor beta chains originate from one sample sequenced in a study of STAT3 mutations in large granular lymphocyte leukemia. Study results and caveats: In T-cell large granular lymphocyte leukemia, about half of patients showed multiple immunodominant subclonotypes.

Their specific antigens are unknown. Some clones are missing from TCRdb's copy, which holds only in-frame ones; the method was immunoSEQ multiplex PCR. The repertoire includes 17,000 or so clones, around four fifths of them detected once, and 8.6% sits in the top ten. The material sequenced was peripheral blood mononuclear cells. Receptor source: a man over 45 with T-cell large granular lymphocyte leukemia. Some clones in this sample may be carry-over from other donors' samples.

The chain joins TRBV6-5 to TRBJ2-7; possibly TRBD2 for D (5 bases). Per germline, CDR1 MNHEY and CDR2 SVGAGI. CDR3 size: 14 residues. The V end lost 6 bases, the J end lost 3 bases, and 15 bases lay between the germline ends. The CDR3 coding sequence is TGTGCCAGCAGACGCGGCTCGGGGTTCTACGAGCAGTACTTC. Its protein product is CASRRGSGFYEQYF.

The chain links TRBV30 to TRBJ2-2; tentatively, D is TRBD1 (6 bases). Trimming took 5 bases from V and 2 from J, leaving 12 bases between them. Germline V gives CDR1 GTSNPN, CDR2 SVGIG (reference sequence). CDR3 size: 14 residues. CDR3: CAWGQTSNTGELFF. The CDR3 DNA sequence: TGTGCCTGGGGACAGACGTCCAACACCGGGGAGCTGTTTTTT.

This chain uses TRBV4-1 with TRBJ1-2; 11 bases align to TRBD1. This CDR3 is 13 amino acids long. J lost 12 bases, V lost 2 bases, and 5 bases had no gene match. Per germline, CDR1 MGHRA and CDR2 YSYEKL. DNA for the CDR3: TGCGCCAGCAGCCAAATCGGGACAGGGGGGAACACCTTC. Amino acids: CASSQIGTGGNTF.

The rearrangement uses TRBV25-1 and TRBJ2-5; 8 bases match TRBD1. The junction had 6 bases not matched to a gene; V was cut back by 1 base and J by 2 bases. CDR3 length: 16 residues. Germline CDR1 is MGHDK and CDR2 is SYGVNS. The CDR3 sequence is CASSESAGGPQETQYF. In nucleotides, the CDR3 is TGTGCCAGCAGTGAATCGGCAGGGGGCCCTCAAGAGACCCAGTACTTC.

The V and J genes are TRBV4-2 and TRBJ2-7; 9 bases are shared with TRBD1. This CDR3 contains 19 residues. Germline V CDR1 and CDR2: LGHNA, YNFKEQ. The J segment lost 4 bases and the V segment lost 0 bases, leaving 16 bases of the junction unmatched. The CDR3 DNA is TGTGCCAGCAGCCAAGACCCTGTAGTGGTACAGGGGGCTTTATACGAGCAGTACTTC. It encodes CASSQDPVVVQGALYEQYF.

DNA of the CDR3: TGTGCCAGCAGCTTAGACGGGGGACGGTACAGCGAGCAGTACTTC. Protein sequence: CASSLDGGRYSEQYF. This rearrangement joins TRBV11-2 to TRBJ2-7; TRBD2 might be the D (6 bases). Trimming removed 0 bases from V and 6 bases from J, with 15 bases in between. Germline V CDR1 and CDR2: SGHAT, FQNNGV. This CDR3 region has 15 residues.